This TCR beta chain comes out of a study of graft-versus-host responses after intestinal transplantation. Overall study: Transplants were multivisceral, liver-intestinal, or isolated intestinal. Study-wide results and caveats: When patients had graft-donor T cell macrochimerism, their allografts held high graft-versus-host to host-versus-graft clonal ratios. GvH clonotypes were identified within recipient marrow, with a subset emerging first in ileum or blood. Declines in HvG clones occurring early post-transplant were associated with peak circulating GvH clone levels.

Trimming shortened V by 5 bases and J by 2 bases, and 4 bases separated the two germline ends. The CDR3 sequence is 11 residues long. Germline CDR1 and CDR2: SEHNR and FQNEAQ (reference sequence). Generated by immunoSEQ multiplex PCR, the TCRdb table keeps only in-frame clones and is missing some. The data show 25,000 or so clones, roughly nine tenths seen once. With respect to this clone: Its cognate antigen is unknown. This sample includes further DNA sequences coding for the same CDR3.

The TCR originated in a human patient who received an intestinal transplant, so some T cells may come from the graft donor. This sequence joins TRBV7-9 and TRBJ2-7, with D unclear. Material: PBMCs, obtained almost 40 days after intestinal transplant. The CDR3 coding sequence is TGTGCCAGCAGCCTGACCTACGAGCAGTACTTC. Translated, it gives CASSLTYEQYF.